Described below is a single T cell receptor beta chain sequence and its context. Its specificity is unknown. The CDR3 has 15 amino acids. Germline values: CDR1 SGHDT, CDR2 YYEEEE. V trimming: 5 bases; J trimming: 1 base; junction bases outside the gene matches: 6. These data originate in a study of immune cell composition in non-small cell lung cancer. Study-level results: It was not proven that tumour-reactive clones equal dominant tumour-associated clones.

TCRdb keeps only in-frame clones here, not all; method: immunoSEQ multiplex PCR. The sample lists fewer than 6,000 clones; just under 80% were seen once. J is TRBJ2-3 and V is TRBV5-6; 8 bases map to TRBD1. Sequencing input: lung tumor tissue. The TCR comes from a human donor with non-small cell lung cancer. In DNA form, the CDR3 reads TGTGCCAGCAGTTTTAGGACAGGGCGCACAGATACGCAGTATTTT. Amino acids: CASSFRTGRTDTQYF.